These T cell receptor beta chains were read from a single sample in a study of T cell responses to AZD1222 COVID-19 vaccine. Here immunoSEQ multiplex PCR was the method, and the copy in TCRdb shows in-frame clones only, minus some. The sample shows roughly 54,000 clones, about 90% of them seen only once. The specimen comprised peripheral blood, sampled 28 days after the second AZD1222 dose. These receptors were taken from an adult who received the AZD1222 COVID-19 vaccine. CDR3s include the opening cysteine and the closing phenylalanine or tryptophan. The order of the fields is clone size, J gene, D gene, V gene, CDR3 protein, CDR3 DNA. The D gene is left open where the match is weak. Rows give clone size only sometimes, using once, few, many, or a class for an expanded clone.

>once|TRBJ2-2|TRBD2|TRBV19
CASTTFSGRDTGELFF
TGTGCCAGTACCACTTTTAGCGGGAGGGACACCGGGGAGCTGTTTTTT
>NA|TRBJ2-7|NA|TRBV18
CASSPDPPYEQYF
TGTGCCAGCTCACCCGACCCCCCCTACGAGCAGTACTTC
>NA|TRBJ1-1|NA|TRBV15
CATSRDLGVGGEAFF
TGTGCCACCAGCAGAGATCTTGGCGTGGGGGGGGAAGCTTTCTTT
>NA|TRBJ2-3|NA|TRBV3-1/TRBV3-2
CASSQAIGSPDTQYF
TGTGCCAGCAGCCAAGCAATTGGGTCCCCAGATACGCAGTATTTT
>NA|TRBJ2-1|TRBD2|TRBV5-1
CASSRRLAGGSEIYNEQFF
TGCGCCAGCAGCCGAAGACTAGCGGGAGGATCCGAAATCTACAATGAGCAGTTCTTC
>NA|TRBJ2-7|TRBD1|TRBV29-1
CSVDGTGGGYEQYF
TGCAGCGTTGATGGGACAGGGGGCGGCTACGAGCAGTACTTC
>NA|TRBJ1-4|NA|TRBV19
CASSAWTGTNEKLFF
TGTGCCAGTAGTGCGTGGACGGGAACTAATGAAAAACTGTTTTTT
>NA|TRBJ1-2|TRBD1|TRBV10-3
CAISDPGQGGYGYTF
TGTGCCATCAGTGACCCTGGACAGGGGGGTTATGGCTACACCTTC
>NA|TRBJ2-3|TRBD2|TRBV2
CASSEARLAGVGDTQYF
TGTGCCAGCAGTGAAGCGCGTCTAGCGGGAGTGGGAGATACGCAGTATTTT
>NA|TRBJ1-2|NA|TRBV28
CASSQLRGRDYGYTF
TGTGCCAGCAGTCAACTCAGGGGCCGCGACTATGGCTACACCTTC
>NA|TRBJ2-2|TRBD1|TRBV24-1
CATSDPGTGYTGELFF
TGTGCCACCAGTGACCCCGGGACAGGGTACACCGGGGAGCTGTTTTTT
>NA|TRBJ2-5|NA|TRBV27
CASSPSLTWETQYF
TGTGCCAGCAGTCCCTCCTTGACTTGGGAGACCCAGTACTTC
>NA|TRBJ2-7|NA|TRBV6-1
CASSEHLEGSYEQYF
TGTGCCAGCAGTGAACACCTGGAGGGGTCCTACGAGCAGTACTTC
>NA|TRBJ1-2|NA|TRBV5-4
CASSSDSHPGYGYTF
TGTGCCAGCAGCTCTGACAGTCACCCAGGCTATGGCTACACCTTC
>NA|TRBJ1-1|TRBD1|TRBV11-3
CASSLSGTGYTEAFF
TGTGCCAGCAGCTTAAGCGGGACAGGGTACACTGAAGCTTTCTTT
>NA|TRBJ2-1|TRBD1|TRBV27
CASSPSGTGTRLLQFF
TGTGCCAGCAGTCCGAGTGGGACAGGGACCAGGCTATTGCAGTTCTTC
>NA|TRBJ2-7|TRBD2|TRBV7-9
CASSSSRLADAEQYF
TGTGCCAGCAGCTCCTCTCGACTAGCGGACGCGGAGCAGTACTTC
>NA|TRBJ2-7|TRBD2|TRBV7-2
CASSLGTSGKYEQYF
TGTGCCAGCAGCCTTGGGACTAGCGGGAAGTACGAGCAGTACTTC
>NA|TRBJ2-7|TRBD2|TRBV5-4
CASSLAGASGSYEQYF
TGTGCCAGCAGCTTGGCCGGGGCTAGCGGGTCCTACGAGCAGTACTTC
>NA|TRBJ2-1|TRBD2|TRBV9
CASSVGLAGFYNEQFF
TGTGCCAGCAGCGTGGGACTAGCGGGGTTTTATAATGAGCAGTTCTTC
>NA|TRBJ2-4|NA|TRBV23-1
CASSQSSPGNIQYF
TGCGCCAGCAGTCAATCGTCCCCAGGAAACATTCAGTACTTC
>NA|TRBJ2-7|NA|TRBV18
CASSPAGSSYEQYF
TGTGCCAGCTCACCAGCGGGAAGCTCCTACGAGCAGTACTTC
>NA|TRBJ1-2|NA|TRBV19
CASSMVGAGSYGYTF
TGTGCCAGTAGTATGGTAGGGGCAGGGAGCTATGGCTACACCTTC
>NA|TRBJ1-4|NA|TRBV20-1
CSANKNEKLFF
TGCAGTGCTAACAAAAATGAAAAACTGTTTTTT
>NA|TRBJ2-7|NA|TRBV7-3
CASSLSGVGEQYF
TGTGCCAGCAGCTTATCAGGGGTGGGCGAGCAGTACTTC
>once|TRBJ2-1|TRBD1|TRBV5-6
CASSLVGQGYNEQFF
TGTGCCAGCAGCTTGGTAGGACAGGGTTATAATGAGCAGTTCTTC
>few|TRBJ2-1|NA|TRBV10-3
CAISESRASSYNEQFF
TGTGCCATCAGTGAGTCCAGGGCAAGCTCCTACAATGAGCAGTTCTTC
>NA|TRBJ2-3|NA|TRBV4-2
CASSPPSGSSTDTQYF
TGTGCCAGCAGCCCACCGAGTGGCAGTAGCACAGATACGCAGTATTTT
>NA|TRBJ1-2|NA|TRBV3-1/TRBV3-2
CASSQGGGDGYGYTF
TGTGCCAGCAGCCAAGGCGGAGGGGATGGCTATGGCTACACCTTC
>NA|TRBJ2-7|NA|TRBV7-8
CASSLGVAYEQYF
TGTGCCAGCAGCTTAGGGGTCGCCTACGAGCAGTACTTC
>NA|TRBJ2-3|NA|TRBV15
CATSRTYTDTQYF
TGTGCCACCAGCAGAACGTACACAGATACGCAGTATTTT
>once|TRBJ2-2|NA|TRBV5-6
CASSLYNRVNTGELFF
TGTGCCAGCAGCTTGTATAACAGGGTGAACACCGGGGAGCTGTTTTTT
>NA|TRBJ2-5|TRBD2|TRBV10-3
CAISEVGGSGSTQYF
TGTGCCATCAGTGAGGTGGGCGGGAGTGGGTCGACCCAGTACTTC